The 10 T cell receptor beta chains given below trace back to one sample, sequenced in a study of CD8+CD57+ T cells in acquired aplastic anemia. The template used for profiling TCR beta VDJ and CDR3 was genomic DNA. Via MiXCR, TCRdb re-called the reads, giving one row per CDR3 protein. The sample yields around 250,000 distinct CDR3 sequences, around 60% seen once. The specimen sequenced was sorted CD4+, CD8+, or CD8+CD57+ T cells (not recorded which) from PBMCs. The source of these receptors is a human donor with severe aplastic anemia or a healthy control (not recorded which).

Note on this clonotype: A much larger clone sits a single nucleotide away, making a read error possible. V gene TRBV30 combines with J gene TRBJ2-7, with D maybe TRBD2 (5 bases). Trimming shortened V by 0 bases and J by 9 bases, and 9 bases separated the two germline ends. The CDR3 length is 11 residues. CDR1 and CDR2 from the germline V gene are GTSNPN and SVGIG (reference sequence). The CDR3 sequence: CAWSVLRGQYF. The CDR3 nucleotides read TGTGCCTGGAGTGTACTTCGGGGGCAGTACTTC.

V is TRBV15 and J is TRBJ2-7, with TRBD2 as a possible D gene (5 bases). Trimming shortened V by 1 base and J by 2 bases, and 6 bases separated the two germline ends. This CDR3 is 13 amino acids long. Germline CDR1 is LNHNV and CDR2 is YYDKDF (reference sequence). CDR3 in DNA: TGTGCCACCAGCAGAGTCGGGACCTACGAGCAGTACTTC. Translation: CATSRVGTYEQYF.

In the case of this clonotype: A much larger clone differs from this one at a single base, so this may be a read error. V and J are TRBV3-1 and TRBJ1-5; maybe TRBD1 (6 bases). The CDR3 covers 14 residues. In germline, CDR1 is LGHDT, CDR2 YNNKEL (reference sequence). This CDR3 is CASSPDRDNQPRHF. The DNA of the CDR3 is TGTGCCAGCAGCCCGGACAGAGACAATCAGCCCCGGCATTTT.

The chain recombines TRBV6-6 with TRBJ2-5, with 8 nucleotides matching TRBD2. The CDR3 has 14 residues. J lost 5 bases, V lost 6 bases, and 8 bases had no gene match. Germline CDR1 is MNHNY and CDR2 is SVGAGI (reference sequence). CDR3 bases: TGTGCCAGCAGCATGGGACTAGAGAGGGAGACCCAGTACTTC. Translation: CASSMGLERETQYF.

The J gene is TRBJ2-1, the V gene TRBV9, with D tentatively TRBD2 (6 bases). Germline CDR1 reads SGDLS; CDR2 reads YYNGEE. Trimming removed 3 bases from V and 9 bases from J, with 13 bases in between. The CDR3 has 13 amino acids. CDR3 bases: TGTGCCAGCAGCGCAAGCGGGTCGGGTGAGCAGTTCTTC. Amino acids: CASSASGSGEQFF.

The CDR3 reads CASSSRQGTNTEAFF. For the CDR3, the DNA is TGTGCCAGCAGCTCTAGACAGGGGACGAACACTGAAGCTTTCTTT. This rearrangement joins TRBV7-6 to TRBJ1-1; 8 bases fit TRBD1. Per germline, CDR1 SGHVS and CDR2 FNYEAQ. Germline trimming cut 4 bases from V and 1 base from J; bases unmatched to any gene: 5. The CDR3 sequence is 15 residues long.

This clonotype has more than one count but fewer than ten. A much larger clone differs from this one at a single base, so this may be a read error. The rearrangement joins TRBV6-5 to TRBJ1-6, with D possibly being TRBD1 (5 bases). CDR1 and CDR2 (germline): MNHEY, SVGAGI. The CDR3 runs 15 residues. Trimming stripped 6 bases from V and 2 bases from J, with 11 bases between. CDR3 sequence reads: CASSRDGAYNSPLHF. The CDR3 DNA follows: TGTGCCAGCAGCCGGGACGGGGCCTATAATTCACCCCTCCACTTT.

This sequence joins TRBV7-6 and TRBJ2-7; TRBD2 might be the D (6 bases). Germline CDR1 reads SGHVS; CDR2 reads FNYEAQ. The CDR3 is 13 amino acids. Trimming removed 5 bases from V and 7 bases from J, with 15 bases in between. The CDR3 region is CASSVMPAGEQYF. The CDR3 nucleotides are TGTGCCAGCAGCGTAATGCCGGCGGGGGAGCAGTACTTC.

There are many counts of this clonotype. V usage is TRBV20-1 and J usage is TRBJ2-7, with D tentatively TRBD1 or TRBD2 (6 bases each). V was trimmed by 8 bases and J by 5 bases, leaving 22 bases between them. The CDR3 has 14 residues. Germline values: CDR1 DFQATT, CDR2 SNEGSKA (reference sequence). CDR3 region: CSLAGQLGNHEQYF. The CDR3 coding sequence is TGCAGTCTGGCGGGACAATTAGGTAACCACGAGCAGTACTTC.

This clonotype occurred many times. This rearrangement joins TRBV6-6 to TRBJ1-1; D is uncertain. Germline V gene sequence: CDR1 MNHNY, CDR2 SVGAGI (reference sequence). V lost 2 bases to trimming and J lost 5 bases, with 12 bases between them. This CDR3 contains 14 residues. The CDR3, as DNA: TGTGCCAGCAGTTACGAATGGATAGGGACTGAAGCTTTCTTT. Its protein is CASSYEWIGTEAFF.